Presented here are 11 T cell receptor beta chains from one specimen sequenced in a study of T-cell memory formation after mild COVID-19. Each CDR3 protein gets one entry after TCRdb re-called the 5' RACE reads with MiXCR. The sample shows about half a million distinct CDR3 sequences, 15% to 20% of them seen only once. Sample: PBMCs or a T cell subset sorted from them (not recorded which). The receptors stem from an adult woman who had mild COVID-19 (a few samples of this study predate the infection). Cell type and time point are not known.

V and J are TRBV6-1 and TRBJ1-4; TRBD1 matches at 7 bases. The V gene's germline CDR1 is MNHNS and CDR2 SASEGT. J gave up 7 bases and V 3 bases, and 8 bases lay outside the gene matches. The CDR3 has 15 residues. Here the CDR3 DNA reads TGTGCCAGCAGTGATATGACAGGGTACGGTGAAAAACTGTTTTTT. Its translation: CASSDMTGYGEKLFF.

The chain is built from TRBV7-8 and TRBJ2-6; D possibly corresponds to TRBD2 (5 bases). The CDR3 runs 18 residues. Trimming stripped 0 bases from V and 0 bases from J, with 12 bases between. Germline V gives CDR1 SGHVS, CDR2 FQNEAQ. The CDR3 bases are TGTGCCAGCAGCTTAGCTGTCTTGGCGGGCTCTGGGGCCAACGTCCTGACTTTC. This sequence encodes CASSLAVLAGSGANVLTF.

The rearrangement joins TRBV9 to TRBJ2-5; D may match TRBD1 or TRBD2 (6 bases each). CDR1 SGDLS and CDR2 YYNGEE come from the germline V gene. This CDR3 has 14 amino acids. Trimming cost V 1 base and J 4 bases, with 11 bases left between them. Here the CDR3 DNA reads TGTGCCAGCAGCGTAACAGGGAGGTCAGAGACCCAGTACTTC. Protein: CASSVTGRSETQYF.

A few counts support this clonotype. The rearrangement uses TRBV29-1 and TRBJ1-5; the match to TRBD1 covers 7 bases. Germline lookup yields CDR1 SQVTM and CDR2 ANQGSEA. This CDR3 is built from 14 residues. Trimming removed 7 bases from V and 6 bases from J; junction bases left unmatched: 12. CDR3 sequence: CSARGGGKGQPQHF. The CDR3 region has the DNA TGCAGCGCCAGGGGGGGAGGGAAAGGTCAGCCCCAGCATTTT. Full variable domain (outside the CDR3, taken from reference TRBV29-1 and TRBJ1-5): SAVISQKPSRDICQRGTSLTIQCQVDSQVTMMFWYRQQPGQSLTLIATANQGSEATYESGFVIDKFPISRPNLTFSTLTVSNMSPEDSSIYLCSARGGGKGQPQHFGDGTRLSIL.

This clonotype appeared a few times. The V and J genes are TRBV13 and TRBJ1-4; unclear D gene. V lost 5 bases to trimming and J lost 5 bases, with 12 bases between them. Germline loops: CDR1 PRHDT, CDR2 FYEKMQ (reference sequence). The CDR3 length is 14 residues. The CDR3, as DNA: TGTGCCAGCAGCCCCCGGCTGATGAATGAAAAACTGTTTTTT. Protein product: CASSPRLMNEKLFF.

This chain uses TRBV6-2 or TRBV6-3 with TRBJ2-2, with D uncertain. CDR1 is MNHEY, CDR2 SVGEGT, per germline. V was pared by 8 bases and J by 2 bases, with 9 bases between. There are 13 residues in the CDR3. CDR3 nucleotides: TGTGCCAGCTGTGGTGGTAACACCGGGGAGCTGTTTTTT. Protein product: CASCGGNTGELFF.

This clonotype was seen a few times. The rearrangement links TRBV12-3 or TRBV12-4 to TRBJ2-1; TRBD2 is a possible D gene (5 bases). The CDR3 is made up of 15 amino acids. V was trimmed by 2 bases and J by 0 bases, leaving 8 bases between them. CDR3: CASSLWESSYNEQFF. Written as DNA, the CDR3 is TGTGCCAGCAGTTTATGGGAGAGCTCCTACAATGAGCAGTTCTTC.

CDR3 in DNA: TGCGCCAGCAGCCACCCCGGGACGGGGAGCAATCAGCCCCAGCATTTT. Protein sequence: CASSHPGTGSNQPQHF. The V call is TRBV4-1, the J call TRBJ1-5; a possible D gene is TRBD1 (5 bases). Germline V CDR1 and CDR2: MGHRA, YSYEKL. The CDR3 is 16 amino acids. V was shortened by 3 bases and J by 1 base, with 13 bases between the two germline ends.

This clonotype was detected many times. The chain is built from TRBV6-5 and TRBJ2-3; D is possibly TRBD2 (6 bases). Between the trimmed V and J ends, which lost 0 bases and 4 bases, there was a span of 17 bases. The CDR3 consists of 17 residues. Germline CDR1 reads MNHEY; CDR2 reads SVGAGI. The CDR3 loop reads CASSYSAWPSEPDTQYF. CDR3 sequence (DNA): TGTGCCAGCAGTTACTCGGCGTGGCCTAGCGAACCAGATACGCAGTATTTT.

This clonotype has just a few counts. The chain combines TRBV5-5 with TRBJ2-1; 8 nucleotides match TRBD1. The V gene end was trimmed by 4 bases and the J gene end by 5 bases; junction bases not matched to a gene: 14. The CDR3 runs 17 residues. Per germline, CDR1 SGHKS and CDR2 YYEKEE (reference sequence). CDR3 residues: CASSLGTGRRENNEQFF. In DNA, the CDR3 is TGTGCCAGCAGCCTGGGGACAGGACGCAGGGAAAACAATGAGCAGTTCTTC.

V gene TRBV5-1 combines with J gene TRBJ1-4; a possible D gene is TRBD1 (5 bases). Looked up from germline, CDR1 is SGHRS and CDR2 is YFSETQ. This CDR3 has 19 amino acids. Trimming took off 0 bases at V and 0 bases at J, with 18 bases between the two ends. The chain's CDR3 is CASSLVWQGKGSTNEKLFF. CDR3 nucleotide sequence: TGCGCCAGCAGCTTGGTCTGGCAGGGAAAGGGATCAACTAATGAAAAACTGTTTTTT.